These T cell receptor beta chains were read from a single sample in a study of T cell repertoires in cytomegalovirus infection. TCRdb redid the calling of the reads with MiXCR, one entry per CDR3 protein. Of around 490,000 distinct CDR3 sequences in the sample, around a quarter were seen once. The sequenced material came from PBMCs. The source of these receptors is a human donor in good health (CMV status not recorded). Some clones in this sample may be carry-over from other donors' samples. Each CDR3 is given with its conserved first and last residue. Each record gives: J gene, D gene, clone size, V gene, CDR3 protein, CDR3 DNA. A D gene is named only where the DNA matches it firmly. Not every row has a clone size; where given, it reads once, few, many or a size class.

J gene: TRBJ1-1; D gene: .; clone size: few; V gene: TRBV2; CDR3 protein: CASERENTEAFF; CDR3 DNA: TGTGCCAGTGAGAGAGAGAACACTGAAGCTTTCTTT
J gene: TRBJ1-2; D gene: .; clone size: few; V gene: TRBV4-3; CDR3 protein: CASSQEWRGGVEYGYTF; CDR3 DNA: TGCGCCAGCAGCCAAGAATGGAGAGGAGGGGTTGAATATGGCTACACCTTC
J gene: TRBJ2-3; D gene: TRBD2; clone size: .; V gene: TRBV18; CDR3 protein: CASSPRSSGNADTQYF; CDR3 DNA: TGTGCCAGCTCACCACGGTCTAGCGGAAACGCAGATACGCAGTATTTT
J gene: TRBJ2-5; D gene: .; clone size: .; V gene: TRBV7-9; CDR3 protein: CTSSKTETQYF; CDR3 DNA: TGTACCAGCAGCAAAACCGAGACCCAGTACTTC
J gene: TRBJ2-1; D gene: .; clone size: few; V gene: TRBV5-1; CDR3 protein: CASSYEIRDEQFF; CDR3 DNA: TGCGCCAGCAGCTATGAGATTAGGGATGAGCAGTTCTTC
J gene: TRBJ2-1; D gene: .; clone size: .; V gene: TRBV15; CDR3 protein: CATSRQPMSSYNEQFF; CDR3 DNA: TGTGCCACCAGCCGTCAACCTATGAGCTCCTACAATGAGCAGTTCTTC
J gene: TRBJ2-5; D gene: .; clone size: many; V gene: TRBV7-2; CDR3 protein: CASSRGTGGETQYF; CDR3 DNA: TGTGCCAGCAGCCGCGGGACTGGAGGGGAGACCCAGTACTTC
J gene: TRBJ1-2; D gene: .; clone size: few; V gene: TRBV12-3/TRBV12-4; CDR3 protein: CASMAGGRGYTF; CDR3 DNA: TGTGCCAGCATGGCCGGGGGTCGTGGCTACACCTTC
J gene: TRBJ1-6; D gene: TRBD1; clone size: few; V gene: TRBV7-6; CDR3 protein: CASSPDRGDNSPLHF; CDR3 DNA: TGTGCCAGCAGCCCAGACAGGGGCGATAATTCACCCCTCCACTTT
J gene: TRBJ1-2; D gene: .; clone size: .; V gene: TRBV6-1; CDR3 protein: CASRGTGAGWGYTF; CDR3 DNA: TGTGCCAGCAGAGGGACCGGCGCCGGATGGGGCTACACCTTC
J gene: TRBJ2-1; D gene: TRBD1; clone size: few; V gene: TRBV7-2; CDR3 protein: CASSLYRGNEQFF; CDR3 DNA: TGTGCCAGCAGCTTATACAGGGGCAATGAGCAGTTCTTC
J gene: TRBJ2-5; D gene: .; clone size: .; V gene: TRBV7-7; CDR3 protein: CASSTGTARETQYF; CDR3 DNA: TGTGCCAGCAGCACCGGGACCGCACGAGAGACCCAGTACTTC
J gene: TRBJ2-3; D gene: .; clone size: many; V gene: TRBV12-3/TRBV12-4; CDR3 protein: CASSLALEGTQYF; CDR3 DNA: TGTGCCAGCAGTTTGGCCCTTGAGGGGACGCAGTATTTT
J gene: TRBJ2-1; D gene: TRBD2; clone size: many; V gene: TRBV24-1; CDR3 protein: CATSAGGKDEQFF; CDR3 DNA: TGTGCCACCAGTGCGGGAGGGAAGGATGAGCAGTTCTTC
J gene: TRBJ2-3; D gene: TRBD2; clone size: many; V gene: TRBV20-1; CDR3 protein: CSAGIAGGTDTQYF; CDR3 DNA: TGCAGTGCTGGGATAGCGGGAGGGACAGATACGCAGTATTTT
J gene: TRBJ2-2; D gene: TRBD2; clone size: few; V gene: TRBV9; CDR3 protein: CASSVGGKTVNTGELFF; CDR3 DNA: TGTGCCAGCAGCGTCGGGGGGAAGACAGTGAACACCGGGGAGCTGTTTTTT
J gene: TRBJ2-5; D gene: .; clone size: few; V gene: TRBV29-1; CDR3 protein: CSVEEQQETQYF; CDR3 DNA: TGCAGCGTTGAAGAACAGCAAGAGACCCAGTACTTC
J gene: TRBJ2-3; D gene: .; clone size: many; V gene: TRBV7-9; CDR3 protein: CASRHKLATPPWGTDTQYF; CDR3 DNA: TGTGCCAGCAGGCATAAGCTAGCGACCCCTCCCTGGGGCACAGATACGCAGTATTTT
J gene: TRBJ2-1; D gene: .; clone size: few; V gene: TRBV20-1; CDR3 protein: CSATGLDNYNEQFF; CDR3 DNA: TGCAGTGCTACCGGACTCGATAACTACAATGAGCAGTTCTTC
J gene: TRBJ1-5; D gene: TRBD1; clone size: .; V gene: TRBV20-1; CDR3 protein: CSAREAGGQPQHF; CDR3 DNA: TGCAGTGCTAGAGAGGCAGGGGGCCAGCCCCAGCATTTT
J gene: TRBJ2-1; D gene: TRBD2; clone size: once; V gene: TRBV19; CDR3 protein: CASSIGGRGTSGRNEQFF; CDR3 DNA: TGTGCCAGTAGTATAGGGGGGAGAGGGACTAGCGGGAGAAATGAGCAGTTCTTC
J gene: TRBJ2-3; D gene: .; clone size: .; V gene: TRBV28; CDR3 protein: CASSTTGFTDTQYF; CDR3 DNA: TGTGCCAGCAGTACCACGGGATTCACAGATACGCAGTATTTT
J gene: TRBJ2-7; D gene: .; clone size: few; V gene: TRBV19; CDR3 protein: CASSIFGGPYEQYF; CDR3 DNA: TGTGCCAGTAGTATTTTTGGCGGTCCCTACGAGCAGTACTTC
J gene: TRBJ1-2; D gene: TRBD1; clone size: .; V gene: TRBV4-2; CDR3 protein: CASSQDLEHTGQTGYGYTF; CDR3 DNA: TGTGCCAGCAGCCAAGATCTAGAACATACGGGACAGACAGGCTATGGCTACACCTTC
J gene: TRBJ1-2; D gene: .; clone size: many; V gene: TRBV7-2; CDR3 protein: CASSKDRDGYTF; CDR3 DNA: TGTGCCAGCAGCAAGGACAGAGATGGCTACACCTTC
J gene: TRBJ2-4; D gene: .; clone size: many; V gene: TRBV7-2; CDR3 protein: CASSLSLAKNIQYF; CDR3 DNA: TGTGCCAGCAGCTTAAGCTTGGCCAAAAACATTCAGTACTTC
J gene: TRBJ2-1; D gene: .; clone size: .; V gene: TRBV28; CDR3 protein: CASSLDSVTYNEQFF; CDR3 DNA: TGTGCCAGCAGTTTGGACTCTGTCACCTACAATGAGCAGTTCTTC
J gene: TRBJ2-7; D gene: .; clone size: many; V gene: TRBV7-2; CDR3 protein: CASSFGRKPHEQYF; CDR3 DNA: TGTGCCAGCAGCTTTGGTCGGAAACCCCACGAGCAGTACTTC
J gene: TRBJ2-1; D gene: .; clone size: many; V gene: TRBV11-2; CDR3 protein: CASSLPREPSYNEQFF; CDR3 DNA: TGTGCCAGCAGCTTACCACGGGAGCCCTCCTACAATGAGCAGTTCTTC
J gene: TRBJ2-3; D gene: .; clone size: .; V gene: TRBV7-9; CDR3 protein: CASSYRWLGVADTQYF; CDR3 DNA: TGTGCCAGCAGCTATAGGTGGCTCGGGGTCGCAGATACGCAGTATTTT
J gene: TRBJ1-3; D gene: .; clone size: .; V gene: TRBV12-3/TRBV12-4; CDR3 protein: CATSGRSSGNTIYF; CDR3 DNA: TGTGCCACCTCGGGACGGAGCTCTGGAAACACCATATATTTT
J gene: TRBJ2-1; D gene: TRBD1; clone size: few; V gene: TRBV10-3; CDR3 protein: CAISVGTGYDEQFF; CDR3 DNA: TGTGCCATCAGTGTAGGGACAGGGTACGATGAGCAGTTCTTC
J gene: TRBJ2-1; D gene: TRBD2; clone size: few; V gene: TRBV7-2; CDR3 protein: CASSSRTGTSGIHEQFF; CDR3 DNA: TGTGCCAGCAGCTCTCGTACCGGGACTAGCGGGATTCATGAGCAGTTCTTC
J gene: TRBJ1-5; D gene: .; clone size: .; V gene: TRBV27; CDR3 protein: CASSLSPRVGNQPQHF; CDR3 DNA: TGTGCCAGCAGTTTATCCCCCAGGGTCGGCAATCAGCCCCAGCATTTT
J gene: TRBJ2-3; D gene: .; clone size: .; V gene: TRBV20-1; CDR3 protein: CSMSGAIMGTDTQYF; CDR3 DNA: TGCAGTATGTCTGGGGCGATCATGGGCACAGATACGCAGTATTTT
J gene: TRBJ2-2; D gene: .; clone size: .; V gene: TRBV7-2; CDR3 protein: CASSATSRELFF; CDR3 DNA: TGTGCCAGCAGCGCTACTAGCCGGGAGCTGTTTTTT
J gene: TRBJ2-2; D gene: .; clone size: many; V gene: TRBV6-2/TRBV6-3; CDR3 protein: CATAARANTGELFF; CDR3 DNA: TGTGCCACCGCGGCCCGGGCGAACACCGGGGAGCTGTTTTTT